A selection of T cell receptor beta chains follows, all from one sample in a study of T-cell reconstitution after alpha-beta-depleted transplantation in children. TCRdb re-derived calls from the PCR reads in MiXCR, one entry per CDR3 protein. In the table there are more than 75,000 distinct CDR3 sequences, 20% to 25% of which are singletons. Sequenced material: PBMCs, taken before TCRalphabeta/CD19-depleted stem cell transplant. These receptors were collected from a boy younger than 10 with acute lymphoblastic leukemia, due to receive a stem cell transplant. Both conserved end residues are part of each CDR3. D genes are given only for firm matches. Clone size appears in some rows only: once, few, many, or a class for an expanded clone.

CDR3 DNA | CDR3 protein | clone size | J gene | V gene | D gene
TGTGCCACCACCCGGACTGATAACAATGAGCAGTTCTTC | CATTRTDNNEQFF | once | TRBJ2-1 | TRBV24-1 | .
TGTGCCAGCAGTTTTAGCTTCCTAATCAGGGCAGGCACAGATACGCAGTATTTT | CASSFSFLIRAGTDTQYF | . | TRBJ2-3 | TRBV12-3/TRBV12-4 | .
TGTGCCAGCAGCCCACAGCTCGGCACTGAAGCTTTCTTT | CASSPQLGTEAFF | . | TRBJ1-1 | TRBV3-1 | .
TGCAGTGCTAGAGGACCGGGACGGAGGACTGAAGCTTTCTTT | CSARGPGRRTEAFF | . | TRBJ1-1 | TRBV20-1 | .
TGTGCCAGCAGCCCCCACGTGACTAGCGGGAGGGTTCCCTACGAGCAGTACTTC | CASSPHVTSGRVPYEQYF | . | TRBJ2-7 | TRBV11-2 | TRBD2
TGTGCCAGCAGTTTAAGGAGCGGAGGGGGAAGCTCCTACAATGAGCAGTTCTTC | CASSLRSGGGSSYNEQFF | . | TRBJ2-1 | TRBV27 | .
TGTGCCAGCGGGATTCTTTCCGGCAAGGACAATGAGCAGTTCTTC | CASGILSGKDNEQFF | few | TRBJ2-1 | TRBV7-9 | .
TGTGCCAGCAGCCAAGTCCCCAGACTAGCGGAGGGACTCAATGAGCAGTTCTTC | CASSQVPRLAEGLNEQFF | few | TRBJ2-1 | TRBV4-2 | TRBD2
TGTGCCAGCAGCTTAGGCCGGGACAGCTCCTACGAGCAGTACTTC | CASSLGRDSSYEQYF | many | TRBJ2-7 | TRBV28 | TRBD1
TGTGCCAGCAGCTCCTTGAGGACAGAGGAAGAGACCCAGTACTTC | CASSSLRTEEETQYF | . | TRBJ2-5 | TRBV7-9 | .
TGCGCCAGCAGCTTGGAAGGCTACAATCAGCCCCAGCATTTT | CASSLEGYNQPQHF | few | TRBJ1-5 | TRBV5-1 | .
TGTGCCAGCAGCTTGTTCGGGGGCGCGAACACTGAAGCTTTCTTT | CASSLFGGANTEAFF | . | TRBJ1-1 | TRBV5-5 | .
TGTGCCAGCAGTTTATCGGGACAAAACTATAATTCACCCCTCCACTTT | CASSLSGQNYNSPLHF | . | TRBJ1-6 | TRBV27 | .
TGCGCCAGCAGCCCGGGGGGACCCCGTGGGGAGACCCAGTACTTC | CASSPGGPRGETQYF | few | TRBJ2-5 | TRBV4-3 | TRBD2
TGTGCCAGCAGTTTATGGGCCGGACAGGGGGCCGATGAGCAGTTCTTC | CASSLWAGQGADEQFF | few | TRBJ2-1 | TRBV27 | TRBD1
TGCGCCAGACTAGACCATACTCGGGAGCAGTACTTC | CARLDHTREQYF | many | TRBJ2-7 | TRBV5-1 | .
TGCAGTGCTAGAGACTGGACTAGCGGTATGGACGAGCAGTACTTC | CSARDWTSGMDEQYF | few | TRBJ2-7 | TRBV20-1 | TRBD2
TGTGCCAGCCTAAAACAGGGACTCTATGGCTACACCTTC | CASLKQGLYGYTF | few | TRBJ1-2 | TRBV28 | .
TGTGCCACACAGGAGCCATATGGCTACACCTTC | CATQEPYGYTF | few | TRBJ1-2 | TRBV10-3 | .
TGTGCCAGCAGCGTAAGGACATACAATGAGCAGTTCTTC | CASSVRTYNEQFF | . | TRBJ2-1 | TRBV9 | .
TGTGCCAGCAGGGATTCTACAGGGGGCAATCAGCCCCAGCATTTT | CASRDSTGGNQPQHF | . | TRBJ1-5 | TRBV2 | TRBD1
TGTGCCAGCAGTCCCGGGACTAGCGGGGGGTCGCAAGAGACCCAGTACTTC | CASSPGTSGGSQETQYF | . | TRBJ2-5 | TRBV12-3/TRBV12-4 | TRBD2
TGTGCCAGCAGCCAAGGGGGGGGGTTGGTCTACGAGCAGTACTTC | CASSQGGGLVYEQYF | . | TRBJ2-7 | TRBV3-1 | TRBD2
TGTGCCAGCAGCTTAAGGGCCCAGTACGAGCAGTACTTC | CASSLRAQYEQYF | . | TRBJ2-7 | TRBV7-2 | .
TGTGCCAGCAGCGTAACGACCGGGACTAGGGGGGCTGGGGAGCTGTTTTTT | CASSVTTGTRGAGELFF | . | TRBJ2-2 | TRBV9 | TRBD2
TGCAGCGTTCAGACTAGCGGTTACAATGAGCAGTTCTTC | CSVQTSGYNEQFF | few | TRBJ2-1 | TRBV29-1 | TRBD2
TGCAGTGCTAGGGAGCAACAGGGATTTTTTGGTCAGCCCCAGCATTTT | CSAREQQGFFGQPQHF | few | TRBJ1-5 | TRBV20-1 | .
TGTGCCAGCAACAAACCGGACAGGAAGGCTTATTACGAGCAGTACTTC | CASNKPDRKAYYEQYF | . | TRBJ2-7 | TRBV5-8 | TRBD1
TGTGCCAGCAGTTTTTTCGGGGTCCAAGAGACCCAGTACTTC | CASSFFGVQETQYF | . | TRBJ2-5 | TRBV12-3/TRBV12-4 | .
TGTGCTAGTCAAATGACAGGAACCAATGAGCAGTTCTTC | CASQMTGTNEQFF | few | TRBJ2-1 | TRBV12-5 | .
TGCGCCAGCAGCCAAGAAACTTCGGGCTACAATGAGCAGTTCTTC | CASSQETSGYNEQFF | few | TRBJ2-1 | TRBV4-3 | .
TGTGCCAGCAGACCGACAGTCTCTGGAAACACCATATATTTT | CASRPTVSGNTIYF | . | TRBJ1-3 | TRBV12-3/TRBV12-4 | .
TGCAGCGTCGGACTAGCGGAGGGGCTCGGCAACGAGCAGTACTTC | CSVGLAEGLGNEQYF | . | TRBJ2-7 | TRBV29-1 | TRBD2
TGTGCCACCAGTGATTTAGGCGGAGGGGCCACTGAGCAGTTCTTC | CATSDLGGGATEQFF | few | TRBJ2-1 | TRBV24-1 | .
TGCGCCAGCGGTCAGGGCACTCGGACTAGCTCACTGAATGAGCAGTTCTTC | CASGQGTRTSSLNEQFF | many | TRBJ2-1 | TRBV5-1 | TRBD2
TGCGCCAGCAACACAAAACTAAGCGGAGGGGTTGGGGCCAACGTCCTGACTTTC | CASNTKLSGGVGANVLTF | . | TRBJ2-6 | TRBV4-1 | .
TGTGCCACCAGCAGATCACGGACAGACCATTCACCCCTCCACTTT | CATSRSRTDHSPLHF | . | TRBJ1-6 | TRBV15 | .
TGTGCCACGATATTTGGGGGGGCGGTAGCCAAAAACATTCAGTACTTC | CATIFGGAVAKNIQYF | . | TRBJ2-4 | TRBV25-1 | .
TGCAGCGTTGGTGGCGGAGGGGAGTACGAGCAGTACTTC | CSVGGGGEYEQYF | many | TRBJ2-7 | TRBV29-1 | .
TGTGCCAGCCTAGAGCGGGCAGATACGCAGTATTTT | CASLERADTQYF | few | TRBJ2-3 | TRBV28 | .
TGTGCCAGCAGCCTTGCAGGGGCCTCTCAGACCCAGTACTTC | CASSLAGASQTQYF | . | TRBJ2-5 | TRBV7-2 | .
TGTGCCAGCGAGAGCCTCGAAGACAGTAACTATGGCTACACCTTC | CASESLEDSNYGYTF | . | TRBJ1-2 | TRBV5-6 | .
TGCGCCAGCAGCTTAAGGCAGGGGTCGAACACCGGGGAGCTGTTTTTT | CASSLRQGSNTGELFF | few | TRBJ2-2 | TRBV5-1 | .
TGTGCCAGCAGCCCGCAGGGGGGGAAACGCTCTGGGGCCAACGTCCTGACTTTC | CASSPQGGKRSGANVLTF | . | TRBJ2-6 | TRBV7-8 | .
TGTGCCAGCAGCTTGTCGACTAGCGGGAGCATCTCCTACGAGCAGTACTTC | CASSLSTSGSISYEQYF | few | TRBJ2-7 | TRBV5-5 | TRBD2
TGTGCCAGCAGCTTAGAAGTGGGGCGATGGGAGCCCCAGCATTTT | CASSLEVGRWEPQHF | . | TRBJ1-5 | TRBV7-2 | .
TGTGCCAGCAGCTTAAGTGGGGGGCGGAGGGGCCTGGCAGCAGATACGCAGTATTTT | CASSLSGGRRGLAADTQYF | few | TRBJ2-3 | TRBV7-3 | .
TGTGCCAGCTCGGTTAACTCAGGTTCAGAGACCCAGTACTTC | CASSVNSGSETQYF | few | TRBJ2-5 | TRBV7-7 | .
TGTGCCAGCTCGCTGTCTCCGGGACTAGCGGGGAAATCAGTACTTGACGAGCAGTACTTC | CASSLSPGLAGKSVLDEQYF | many | TRBJ2-7 | TRBV18 | TRBD2
TGTGCCAGCATATGGAGGCCCGGGACTAGCGGCTCTAGTGGGGGAGAGACCCAGTCCTTC | CASIWRPGTSGSSGGETQSF | . | TRBJ2-5 | TRBV5-6 | TRBD2
TGTGCCATCAGTGAGTCTCCTGGGCCCTATGGCTACACCTTC | CAISESPGPYGYTF | . | TRBJ1-2 | TRBV10-3 | .
TGCAGTGCCGGAGGAGTAGCGGAGATCTACGAGCAGTACTTC | CSAGGVAEIYEQYF | medium-sized | TRBJ2-7 | TRBV20-1 | .
TGCGCCAGCAGCTTGGAAGTTCGCGATGAGCAGTTCTTC | CASSLEVRDEQFF | . | TRBJ2-1 | TRBV5-1 | .
TGCGCCAGCAGCCCGGCGGGCAGGGGGGACAATGAGCAGTTCTTC | CASSPAGRGDNEQFF | few | TRBJ2-1 | TRBV5-1 | .
TGCAGTGCTAGAGACGGCCTCACTGGCTACAATGAGCAGTTCTTC | CSARDGLTGYNEQFF | many | TRBJ2-1 | TRBV20-1 | .
TGTGCCTCCCGAGGGGGCTTCAATCAGCCCCAGCATTTT | CASRGGFNQPQHF | . | TRBJ1-5 | TRBV6-1 | TRBD1
TGCGCCAGCAGCCAAGGGTCTAGAGAATCGGCTGGCTACACCTTC | CASSQGSRESAGYTF | . | TRBJ1-2 | TRBV4-1 | .
TGTGCCAGCAGTCCCCCCGGGAGTGGTAATGAAAAACTGTTTTTT | CASSPPGSGNEKLFF | . | TRBJ1-4 | TRBV12-3/TRBV12-4 | .
TGTGCCAGCAGTTCAGCAGGGGGCGCTTATGGCTACACCTTC | CASSSAGGAYGYTF | . | TRBJ1-2 | TRBV12-3/TRBV12-4 | TRBD1